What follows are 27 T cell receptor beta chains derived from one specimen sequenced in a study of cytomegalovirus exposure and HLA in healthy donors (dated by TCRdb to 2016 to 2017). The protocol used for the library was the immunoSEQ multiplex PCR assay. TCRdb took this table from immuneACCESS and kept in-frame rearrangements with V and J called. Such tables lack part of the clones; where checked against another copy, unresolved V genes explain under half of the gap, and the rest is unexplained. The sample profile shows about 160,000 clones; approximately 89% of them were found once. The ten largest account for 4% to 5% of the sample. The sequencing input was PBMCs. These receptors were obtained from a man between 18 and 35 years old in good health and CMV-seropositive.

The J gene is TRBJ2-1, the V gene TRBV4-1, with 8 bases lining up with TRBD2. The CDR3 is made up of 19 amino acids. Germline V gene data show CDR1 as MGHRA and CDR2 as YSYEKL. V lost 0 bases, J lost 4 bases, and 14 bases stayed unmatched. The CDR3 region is CASSQDRLAGSPSYNEQFF. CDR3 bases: TGCGCCAGCAGCCAAGATAGGCTAGCGGGTTCCCCTAGTTACAATGAGCAGTTCTTC.

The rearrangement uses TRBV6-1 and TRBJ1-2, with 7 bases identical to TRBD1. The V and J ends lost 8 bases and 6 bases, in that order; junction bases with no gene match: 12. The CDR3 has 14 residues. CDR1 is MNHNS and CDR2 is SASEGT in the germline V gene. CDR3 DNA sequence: TGTGCCAGCGCCCGTACAGGGGCCCGAGATGGCTACACCTTC. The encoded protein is CASARTGARDGYTF.

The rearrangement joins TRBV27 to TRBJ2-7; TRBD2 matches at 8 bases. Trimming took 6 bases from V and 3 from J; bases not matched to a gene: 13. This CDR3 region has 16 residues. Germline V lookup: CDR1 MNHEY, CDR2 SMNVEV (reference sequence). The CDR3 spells CASSPTGIAGYYEQYF. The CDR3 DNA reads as TGTGCCAGCAGCCCTACGGGAATAGCGGGATACTACGAGCAGTACTTC.

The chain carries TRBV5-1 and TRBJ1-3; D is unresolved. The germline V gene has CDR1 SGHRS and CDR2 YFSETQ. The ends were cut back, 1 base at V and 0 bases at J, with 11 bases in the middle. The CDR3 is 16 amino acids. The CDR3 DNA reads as TGCGCCAGCAGCTTGTGGTCCGCTAGCTCTGGAAACACCATATATTTT. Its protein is CASSLWSASSGNTIYF.

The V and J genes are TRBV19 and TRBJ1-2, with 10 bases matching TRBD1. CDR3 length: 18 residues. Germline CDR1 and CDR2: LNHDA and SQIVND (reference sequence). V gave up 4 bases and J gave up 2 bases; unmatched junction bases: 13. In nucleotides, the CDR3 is TGTGCCAGTAGTAGCTCTGATCTGGGACAGGGGATGAACTATGGCTACACCTTC. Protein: CASSSSDLGQGMNYGYTF.

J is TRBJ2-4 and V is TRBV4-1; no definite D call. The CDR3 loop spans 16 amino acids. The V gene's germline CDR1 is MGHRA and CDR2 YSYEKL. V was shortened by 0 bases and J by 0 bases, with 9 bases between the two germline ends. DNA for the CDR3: TGCGCCAGCAGCCAAGACAGGAATTTAGCCAAAAACATTCAGTACTTC. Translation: CASSQDRNLAKNIQYF.

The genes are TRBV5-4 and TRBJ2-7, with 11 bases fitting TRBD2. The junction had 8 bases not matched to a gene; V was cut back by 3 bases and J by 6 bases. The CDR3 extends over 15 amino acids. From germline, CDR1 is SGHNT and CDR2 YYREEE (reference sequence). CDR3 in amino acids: CASSSKTSGRPEQYF. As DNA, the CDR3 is TGTGCCAGCAGCTCGAAAACTAGCGGGAGACCCGAGCAGTACTTC.

The CDR3: CASSFPGIRGYTF. DNA for the CDR3: TGTGCCAGCAGTTTCCCCGGGATCAGGGGCTACACCTTC. The V and J genes are TRBV28 and TRBJ1-2, with unresolved D. The CDR3 sequence is 13 residues long. The V end was cut by 3 bases, the J end by 8 bases, with 13 bases between. In germline, CDR1 is MDHEN, CDR2 SYDVKM.

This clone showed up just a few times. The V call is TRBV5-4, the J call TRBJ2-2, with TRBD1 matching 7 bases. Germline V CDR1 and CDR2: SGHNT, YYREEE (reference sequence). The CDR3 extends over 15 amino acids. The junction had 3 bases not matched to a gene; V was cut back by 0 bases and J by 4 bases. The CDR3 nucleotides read TGTGCCAGCAGCTTGGACAGGGGATTCACCGGGGAGCTGTTTTTT. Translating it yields CASSLDRGFTGELFF.

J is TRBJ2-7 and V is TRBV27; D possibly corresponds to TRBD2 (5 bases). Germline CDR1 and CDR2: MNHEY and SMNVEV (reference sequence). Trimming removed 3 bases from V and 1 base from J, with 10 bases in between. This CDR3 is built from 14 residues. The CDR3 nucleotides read TGTGCCAGCAGTTTGAGGACTGGATCCTACGAGCAGTACTTC. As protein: CASSLRTGSYEQYF.

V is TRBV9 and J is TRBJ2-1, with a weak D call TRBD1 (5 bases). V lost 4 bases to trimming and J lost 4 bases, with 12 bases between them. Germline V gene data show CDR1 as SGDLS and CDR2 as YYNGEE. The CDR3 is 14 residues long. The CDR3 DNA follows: TGTGCCAGCAGCCCGGACACAGGATACAATGAGCAGTTCTTC. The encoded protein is CASSPDTGYNEQFF.

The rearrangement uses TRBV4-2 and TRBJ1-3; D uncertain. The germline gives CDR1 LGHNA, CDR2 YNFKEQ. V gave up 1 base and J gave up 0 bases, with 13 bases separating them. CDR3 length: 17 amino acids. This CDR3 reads CASSQVGRTSSGNTIYF. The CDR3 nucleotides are TGTGCCAGCAGCCAAGTTGGGCGGACTAGCTCTGGAAACACCATATATTTT.

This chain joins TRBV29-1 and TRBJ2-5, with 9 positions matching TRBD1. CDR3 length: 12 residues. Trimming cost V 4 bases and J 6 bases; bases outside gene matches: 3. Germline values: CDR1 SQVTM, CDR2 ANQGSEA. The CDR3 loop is CSVADRGKTQYF. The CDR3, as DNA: TGCAGCGTTGCCGACAGGGGGAAGACCCAGTACTTC.

The CDR3 is CASSFLRTGPPSGANVLTF. CDR3 in DNA: TGTGCCAGCAGTTTCCTCCGGACAGGCCCTCCTTCTGGGGCCAACGTCCTGACTTTC. J is TRBJ2-6 and V is TRBV27; 7 positions agree with TRBD1. The CDR3 consists of 19 residues. From germline, CDR1 is MNHEY and CDR2 SMNVEV (reference sequence). The V and J ends lost 3 bases and 1 base, in that order; junction bases with no gene match: 12.

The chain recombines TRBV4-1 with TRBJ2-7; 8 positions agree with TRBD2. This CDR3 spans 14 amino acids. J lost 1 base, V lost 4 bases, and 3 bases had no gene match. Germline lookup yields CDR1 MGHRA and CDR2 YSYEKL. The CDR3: CASSPGLASYEQYF. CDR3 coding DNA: TGCGCCAGCAGCCCTGGACTAGCTTCCTACGAGCAGTACTTC.

In DNA, the CDR3 is TGTGCCAGCAGCGTAGCTGATAGGGCAGGGGTTAGCACAGATACGCAGTATTTT. Encoded protein: CASSVADRAGVSTDTQYF. The chain couples TRBV9 to TRBJ2-3, with D possibly being TRBD1 (6 bases). The CDR3 covers 18 residues. Between the trimmed V and J ends, which lost 0 bases and 0 bases, there was a span of 17 bases. The germline V gene encodes CDR1 SGDLS and CDR2 YYNGEE. Together with reference TRBV9 and TRBJ2-3, the CDR3 gives the full variable domain: DSGVTQTPKHLITATGQRVTLRCSPRSGDLSVYWYQQSLDQGLQFLIQYYNGEERAKGNILERFSAQQFPDLHSELNLSSLELGDSALYFCASSVADRAGVSTDTQYFGPGTRLTVL.

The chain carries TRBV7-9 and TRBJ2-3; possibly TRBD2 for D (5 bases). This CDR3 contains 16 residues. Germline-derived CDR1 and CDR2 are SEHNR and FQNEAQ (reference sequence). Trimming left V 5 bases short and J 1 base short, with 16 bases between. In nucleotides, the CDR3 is TGTGCCAGCAGCCAGATATCGAGAGCGGGCACAGATACGCAGTATTTT. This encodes CASSQISRAGTDTQYF.

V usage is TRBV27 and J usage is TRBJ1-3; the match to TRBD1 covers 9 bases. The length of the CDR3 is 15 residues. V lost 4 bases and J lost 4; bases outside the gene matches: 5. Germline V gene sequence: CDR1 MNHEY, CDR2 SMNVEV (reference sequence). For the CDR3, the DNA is TGTGCCAGCAGTTCCCACAGGGGGCCAGGAAACACCATATATTTT. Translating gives CASSSHRGPGNTIYF.

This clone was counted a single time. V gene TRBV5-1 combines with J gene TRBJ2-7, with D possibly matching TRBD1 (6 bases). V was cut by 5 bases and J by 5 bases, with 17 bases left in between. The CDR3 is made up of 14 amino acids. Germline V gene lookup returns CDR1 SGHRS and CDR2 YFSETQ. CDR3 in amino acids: CASSRDKLPHEQYF. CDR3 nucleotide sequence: TGCGCCAGCAGTAGGGACAAACTCCCGCACGAGCAGTACTTC. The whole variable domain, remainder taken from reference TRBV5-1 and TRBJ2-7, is KAGVTQTPRYLIKTRGQQVTLSCSPISGHRSVSWYQQTPGQGLQFLFEYFSETQRNKGNFPGRFSGRQFSNSRSEMNVSTLELGDSALYLCASSRDKLPHEQYFGPGTRLTVT.

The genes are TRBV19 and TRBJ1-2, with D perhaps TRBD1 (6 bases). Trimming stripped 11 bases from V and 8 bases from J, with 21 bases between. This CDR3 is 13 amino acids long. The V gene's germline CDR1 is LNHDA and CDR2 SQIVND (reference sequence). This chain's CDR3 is CAPNQGHTGGYTF. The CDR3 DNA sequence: TGTGCCCCCAATCAGGGACACACCGGAGGCTACACCTTC.

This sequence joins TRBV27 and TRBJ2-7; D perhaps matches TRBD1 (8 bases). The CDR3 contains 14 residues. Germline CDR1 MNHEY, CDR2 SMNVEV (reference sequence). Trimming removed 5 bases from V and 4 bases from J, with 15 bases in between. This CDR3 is CASSRTGGDYEQYF. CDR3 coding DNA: TGTGCCAGCAGTAGAACAGGGGGGGATTACGAGCAGTACTTC.

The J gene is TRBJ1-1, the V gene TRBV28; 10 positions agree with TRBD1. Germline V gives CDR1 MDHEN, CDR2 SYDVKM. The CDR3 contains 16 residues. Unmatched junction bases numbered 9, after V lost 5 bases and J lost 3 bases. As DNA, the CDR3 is TGTGCCAGCAGTAACCTAGGGACAGGGGAGTACACTGAAGCTTTCTTT. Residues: CASSNLGTGEYTEAFF.

Here the CDR3 reads CASSLSGTGITGELFF. DNA for the CDR3: TGTGCCAGCTCACTATCCGGGACAGGAATTACCGGGGAGCTGTTTTTT. This chain uses TRBV18 with TRBJ2-2; 8 nucleotides align to TRBD1. V lost 4 bases and J lost 5; bases outside the gene matches: 9. In germline, CDR1 is KGHSH, CDR2 LQKENI. The CDR3 loop spans 16 amino acids.

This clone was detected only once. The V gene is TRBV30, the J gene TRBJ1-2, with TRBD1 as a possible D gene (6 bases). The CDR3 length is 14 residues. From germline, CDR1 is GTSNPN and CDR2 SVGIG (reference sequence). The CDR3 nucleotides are TGTGCTTCCCTCGAGACAGGTCGTCACTATGGCTACACCTTC. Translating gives CASLETGRHYGYTF.

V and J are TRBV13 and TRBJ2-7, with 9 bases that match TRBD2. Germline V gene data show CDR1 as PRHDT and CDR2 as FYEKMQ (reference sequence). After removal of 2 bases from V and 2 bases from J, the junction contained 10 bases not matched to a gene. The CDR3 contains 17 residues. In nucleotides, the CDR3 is TGTGCCAGCAGCTTAACGAGCGGGAGGAGGGGTGCCTACGAGCAGTACTTC. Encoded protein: CASSLTSGRRGAYEQYF.

CDR3: CASSQETSVSFGNTGELFF. Written as DNA, the CDR3 is TGCGCCAGCAGCCAAGAAACTAGCGTCTCATTTGGGAACACCGGGGAGCTGTTTTTT. The chain couples TRBV4-1 to TRBJ2-2; 7 nucleotides align to TRBD2. Unmatched junction bases numbered 11, after V lost 0 bases and J lost 1 base. CDR3 length: 19 amino acids. CDR1 is MGHRA and CDR2 is YSYEKL in the germline V gene.

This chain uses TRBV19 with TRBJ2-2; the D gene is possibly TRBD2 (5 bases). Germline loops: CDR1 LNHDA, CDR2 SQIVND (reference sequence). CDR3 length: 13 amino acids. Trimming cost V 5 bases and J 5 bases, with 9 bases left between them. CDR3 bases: TGTGCCAGTAGTTTGAGCGGTACCGGGGAGCTGTTTTTT. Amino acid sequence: CASSLSGTGELFF.